These 9 T cell receptor beta chains originate from one sample sequenced in a study of blood T cells in healthy people across ages. The authors ran a second PCR of roughly 7 to 11 cycles using a sample-barcoded 5' primer and a J-beta primer mix. Each CDR3 protein gets one entry after TCRdb re-called the 5' RACE reads with MiXCR. The sample shows about 700,000 distinct CDR3 sequences, less than 40% of them seen only once. Sequenced material: blood. These receptor sequences come from a woman of 80 years or more in good health.

This clonotype was observed many times. The chain joins TRBV5-6 to TRBJ2-1; 10 bases match TRBD1. CDR1 is SGHDT and CDR2 is YYEEEE in the germline V gene. This CDR3 region has 13 residues. Trimming cost V 4 bases and J 9 bases; bases outside gene matches: 4. CDR3 nucleotides: TGTGCCAGCAGCATGGGACAGGGGAGTGAGCAGTTCTTC. Amino acids: CASSMGQGSEQFF.

The gene calls are TRBV20-1 and TRBJ1-5; TRBD1 matches 7 bases. Looked up from germline, CDR1 is DFQATT and CDR2 is SNEGSKA (reference sequence). V was pared by 6 bases and J by 3 bases, with 8 bases of the junction left unmatched. This CDR3 region has 14 residues. The CDR3 region has the DNA TGCAGTGCCCCCGACAGGGCCACCAATCAGCCCCAGCATTTT. Its translation: CSAPDRATNQPQHF.

Ten or more counts support this clonotype. The chain combines TRBV4-3 with TRBJ2-3, with TRBD2 as a possible D gene (6 bases). Germline-derived CDR1 and CDR2 are LGHNA and YSLEER. The CDR3 has 13 residues. The V gene lost 4 bases and the J gene lost 6 bases, with 11 bases spanning the gap. CDR3 sequence (DNA): TGCGCCAGCAGCCTAGGACTACGCGATACGCAGTATTTT. Amino acids: CASSLGLRDTQYF.

In the case of this clonotype: This may come from a read error, since a much larger clone is one base off. The V call is TRBV30, the J call TRBJ1-2; TRBD1 might be the D (5 bases). The CDR3 is 13 residues long. CDR1 is GTSNPN and CDR2 is SVGIG in the germline V gene (reference sequence). Deletions cut 4 bases from V and 7 bases from J, with 16 bases between. CDR3 nucleotides: TGTGCCTGGATTATGCAGGGAAACGGTGGCTACACCTTC. Translation gives CAWIMQGNGGYTF.

This clonotype was seen ten or more times. V is TRBV20-1 and J is TRBJ2-1; 7 bases line up with TRBD2. Germline-derived CDR1 and CDR2 are DFQATT and SNEGSKA (reference sequence). J lost 2 bases, V lost 3 bases, and 1 base had no gene match. The CDR3 covers 13 residues. The CDR3 DNA is TGCAGTGCTAGTGCGGGGGCCTACAATGAGCAGTTCTTC. This encodes CSASAGAYNEQFF.

V gene TRBV4-1 combines with J gene TRBJ1-1; the D is unclear. The CDR3 runs to 14 residues. Germline loops: CDR1 MGHRA, CDR2 YSYEKL. Deletions cut 0 bases from V and 8 bases from J, with 13 bases between. CDR3 nucleotides: TGCGCCAGCAGCCAAGATCGAACGGACCGAGAAGCTTTCTTT. It is translated as CASSQDRTDREAFF.

This clonotype was counted many times. The rearrangement joins TRBV27 to TRBJ1-1; D gene unclear. The CDR3 consists of 13 residues. Germline V lookup: CDR1 MNHEY, CDR2 SMNVEV (reference sequence). Trimming pared 6 bases from V and 0 bases from J, leaving 8 bases between. The CDR3 loop reads CASSGNMNTEAFF. In DNA, the CDR3 is TGTGCCAGCAGCGGAAATATGAACACTGAAGCTTTCTTT.

This clonotype was observed at least ten times. This chain uses TRBV3-1 with TRBJ1-5; D gene uncertain. Germline CDR1 is LGHDT and CDR2 is YNNKEL (reference sequence). The CDR3 length is 17 residues. The V end lost 4 bases, the J end lost 3 bases, and 19 bases lay between the germline ends. The chain's CDR3 is CASSRKSILRHNQPQHF. The CDR3 bases are TGTGCCAGCAGCCGAAAGTCCATCCTGAGGCACAATCAGCCCCAGCATTTT.

Of note for this clonotype: Just one base apart from a much larger clone, this may be a read error. CDR3 sequence reads: CASRDTVLMGGYIF. The CDR3 DNA is TGTGCCAGCAGGGATACGGTCTTAATGGGGGGCTACATCTTC. The chain combines TRBV7-8 with TRBJ1-2; TRBD1 is a possible D gene (6 bases). Germline assignment: CDR1 SGHVS and CDR2 FQNEAQ. The CDR3 extends over 14 amino acids.